One sample yielded the 15 T cell receptor beta chains listed below, sequenced in a study of neurological immune-mediated disorders. TCRdb analysed the 5' RACE reads with MiXCR anew, one entry per CDR3 protein. Of approximately 40,000 distinct CDR3 sequences detected, about 22% appear once; the ten largest clones hold about 4.5%. This sample's time point: technical triplicate 3. The sequencing sample was made of PBMCs. These receptors originate from a man between 60 and 75 years old with HTLV-1-associated myelopathy (HAM/TSP).

This chain joins TRBV18 and TRBJ1-1; D is undetermined. Between the trimmed V and J ends, which lost 0 bases and 1 base, there was a span of 15 bases. Germline-derived CDR1 and CDR2 are KGHSH and LQKENI. This CDR3 region has 17 residues. The CDR3 protein is CASSPPVSYGGNTEAFF. CDR3 nucleotides: TGTGCCAGCTCACCACCCGTCTCCTACGGAGGGAACACTGAAGCTTTCTTT.

This clonotype was seen ten or more times. The chain joins TRBV12-3 or TRBV12-4 to TRBJ2-1, with TRBD2 as a possible D gene (6 bases). V shed 3 bases and J shed 3 bases, with 9 bases lying between them. The CDR3 is made up of 14 amino acids. The CDR3 sequence is CASSFSGFYNEQFF. The CDR3 DNA reads TGTGCCAGCAGTTTTAGCGGATTCTACAATGAGCAGTTCTTC.

A note on this clonotype: One junction end does not reproduce the germline sequence, and a read error may be involved. The rearrangement joins TRBV20-1 to TRBJ2-3, with no clear D. The CDR3 spans 13 residues. Germline-derived CDR1 and CDR2 are DFQATT and SNEGSKA (reference sequence). Here the CDR3 DNA reads TGCAGTGCTAGAGCCCCCAGCAAAGATACGCAGTATTTT. This sequence encodes CSARAPSKDTQYF.

This clonotype occurred many times. The J gene is TRBJ1-1, the V gene TRBV9, with a tentative D call TRBD1 (5 bases). V was pared by 4 bases and J by 0 bases, with 16 bases between. CDR1 is SGDLS and CDR2 is YYNGEE in the germline V gene. The CDR3 has 16 residues. CDR3 protein: CASSRAQDTLNTEAFF. The CDR3 bases are TGTGCCAGCAGCAGGGCGCAGGACACCTTGAACACTGAAGCTTTCTTT.

The gene calls are TRBV20-1 and TRBJ1-1, with D possibly matching TRBD1 (5 bases). V lost 7 bases, J lost 0 bases, and 12 bases lay in between. The CDR3 is made up of 13 amino acids. Germline loops: CDR1 DFQATT, CDR2 SNEGSKA (reference sequence). CDR3 region: CSVLGTLNTEAFF. The CDR3 coding sequence is TGCAGTGTTCTCGGGACGCTGAACACTGAAGCTTTCTTT.

This clonotype was recorded at least ten times. The chain uses TRBV20-1 and TRBJ1-2; 8 positions match TRBD1. Germline assignment: CDR1 DFQATT and CDR2 SNEGSKA (reference sequence). Unmatched junction bases numbered 3, after V lost 5 bases and J lost 1 base. There are 13 residues in the CDR3. The CDR3 region is CSAGGQGNYGYTF. CDR3 bases: TGCAGTGCTGGAGGACAGGGTAACTATGGCTACACCTTC.

This clonotype was found many times. The rearrangement links TRBV10-3 to TRBJ2-1, with a possible D match to TRBD1 (5 bases). The CDR3 is made up of 15 amino acids. The germline CDR1 and CDR2 sequences are ENHRY and SYGVKD. The V and J ends lost 3 bases and 4 bases respectively, with 13 bases between them. The CDR3 reads CAISETRARYNEQFF. The CDR3 bases are TGTGCCATCAGTGAAACCAGGGCCCGTTACAATGAGCAGTTCTTC.

This sequence joins TRBV18 and TRBJ2-1, with no clear D. The CDR3 spans 14 residues. The V and J ends lost 1 base and 4 bases respectively, with 8 bases between them. From germline, CDR1 is KGHSH and CDR2 LQKENI. CDR3 DNA sequence: TGTGCCAGCTCACCACTGCAACAGTACAATGAGCAGTTCTTC. Protein sequence: CASSPLQQYNEQFF.

This clonotype occurred many times. V gene TRBV20-1 combines with J gene TRBJ2-5, with 9 nucleotides matching TRBD2. CDR3 size: 14 residues. Per the germline V gene, CDR1 is DFQATT and CDR2 is SNEGSKA (reference sequence). The V segment lost 1 base and the J segment 4 bases; nucleotides outside the gene matches: 4. The CDR3 nucleotides are TGCAGTGCTAGAGGGGCGGGAGGGGTAGAGACCCAGTACTTC. As protein: CSARGAGGVETQYF.

This clonotype was seen ten or more times. This chain joins TRBV10-3 and TRBJ2-2; 9 bases agree with TRBD1. J lost 5 bases, V lost 6 bases, and 13 bases had no gene match. Germline V gives CDR1 ENHRY, CDR2 SYGVKD. This CDR3 is 17 amino acids long. In DNA form, the CDR3 reads TGTGCCATCAGAGCCAATACAGGGGGCGGAAGTACCGGGGAGCTGTTTTTT. Its protein is CAIRANTGGGSTGELFF.

This clonotype has ten or more counts. V gene TRBV6-5 combines with J gene TRBJ2-3; possible D gene TRBD2, 7 bases. With 0 bases removed from V and 4 bases from J, the gap between germline ends came to 14 bases. The CDR3 covers 16 residues. Germline V lookup: CDR1 MNHEY, CDR2 SVGAGI. CDR3 loop: CASSYSRGGVADTQYF. The CDR3 DNA follows: TGTGCCAGCAGTTACTCCCGAGGGGGGGTGGCAGATACGCAGTATTTT.

This clonotype has ten or more counts. The chain has TRBV5-1 and TRBJ1-2, with TRBD1 matching 7 bases. Germline V lookup: CDR1 SGHRS, CDR2 YFSETQ. The trim removed 4 bases at V and 4 bases at J, leaving 7 bases unmatched. The CDR3 runs 14 residues. The CDR3 sequence is CASSNTGTVYGYTF. DNA for the CDR3: TGCGCCAGCAGCAATACTGGGACAGTCTATGGCTACACCTTC.

This rearrangement joins TRBV4-1 to TRBJ1-6; no clear D. With 8 bases removed from V and 8 bases from J, the gap between germline ends came to 13 bases. Germline V lookup: CDR1 MGHRA, CDR2 YSYEKL. The CDR3 covers 13 residues. CDR3 region: CASREDVDSPLHF. CDR3 sequence (DNA): TGCGCCAGCCGCGAAGATGTAGATTCACCCCTCCACTTT.

This clonotype was counted many times. The V call is TRBV7-9, the J call TRBJ1-2; TRBD1 is a possible D gene (5 bases). The CDR3 length is 16 residues. CDR1 and CDR2 from the germline V gene are SEHNR and FQNEAQ (reference sequence). The V and J ends lost 5 bases and 0 bases respectively, with 16 bases between them. The DNA for the CDR3 is TGTGCCAGCAGCCGATGGGACCTTCAAGCTAACTATGGCTACACCTTC. It encodes CASSRWDLQANYGYTF.

Ten or more counts support this clonotype. The CDR3 bases are TGTGCCAGCAGCTTGCTAGCGGGGACAGCAAGCTCCTACGAGCAGTACTTC. Its protein product is CASSLLAGTASSYEQYF. This chain joins TRBV5-5 and TRBJ2-7; 9 bases are a match to TRBD2. Germline CDR1 reads SGHKS; CDR2 reads YYEKEE (reference sequence). The CDR3 consists of 17 residues. V was pared by 1 base and J by 0 bases, with 8 bases of the junction left unmatched.